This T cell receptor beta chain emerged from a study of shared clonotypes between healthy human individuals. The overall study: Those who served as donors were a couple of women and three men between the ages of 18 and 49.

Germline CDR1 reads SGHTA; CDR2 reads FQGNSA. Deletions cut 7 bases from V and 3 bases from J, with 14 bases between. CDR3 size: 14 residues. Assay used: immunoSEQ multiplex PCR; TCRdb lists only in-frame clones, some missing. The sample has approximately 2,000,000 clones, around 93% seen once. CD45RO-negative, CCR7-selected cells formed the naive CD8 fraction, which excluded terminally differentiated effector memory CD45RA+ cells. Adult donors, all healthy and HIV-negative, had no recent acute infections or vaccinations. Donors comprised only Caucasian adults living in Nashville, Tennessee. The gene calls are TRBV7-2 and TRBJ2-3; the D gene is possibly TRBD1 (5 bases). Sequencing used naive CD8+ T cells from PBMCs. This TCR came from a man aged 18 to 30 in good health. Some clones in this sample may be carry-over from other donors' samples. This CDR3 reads CASTPGSKTDTQYF. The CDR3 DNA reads TGTGCCAGCACCCCAGGGTCGAAGACAGATACGCAGTATTTT. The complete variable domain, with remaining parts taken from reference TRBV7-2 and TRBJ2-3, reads GAGVSQSPSNKVTEKGKDVELRCDPISGHTALYWYRQSLGQGLEFLIYFQGNSAPDKSGLPSDRFSAERTGGSVSTLTIQRTQQEDSAVYLCASTPGSKTDTQYFGPGTRLTVL.